This TCR beta chain was obtained from a study of blood T cell repertoires in COVID-19. Background on the study: T cells, B-cell-depleted T cells, or PBMCs provided the cDNA or gDNA that served as material.

Trimming removed 4 bases from V and 3 bases from J, with 19 bases in between. Germline V gene sequence: CDR1 SGDLS, CDR2 YYNGEE. This CDR3 contains 16 residues. The method was immunoSEQ multiplex PCR; TCRdb's version includes in-frame clones alone and lacks a portion of them. The sample lists fewer than 250,000 clones, approximately 80% occurring once. The clonotype comes from a woman aged 45-60 years with acute or convalescent COVID-19. The genes are TRBV9 and TRBJ1-1, with a tentative D call TRBD1 (5 bases). The source material was peripheral blood. The CDR3 protein is CASSPRGALDYTEAFF. In nucleotides, the CDR3 is TGTGCCAGCAGCCCACGTGGGGCTTTGGATTACACTGAAGCTTTCTTT.